Each of the 24 T cell receptor beta chains below was sequenced from the same sample in a study of blood T cells in healthy people across ages. The authors ran a second PCR of about 7 to 11 cycles using a sample-barcoded 5' primer and a J-beta primer mix. TCRdb recomputed calls from the 5' RACE reads with MiXCR, one row per CDR3 protein. The repertoire holds around 1,500,000 distinct CDR3 sequences, with 28% as singletons. Sample: blood. These receptors were obtained from a woman aged 25 to 39 in good health.

The chain couples TRBV5-1 to TRBJ2-7, with D perhaps being TRBD1 or TRBD2 (5 bases each). The V end lost 4 bases, the J end lost 3 bases, and 17 bases lay between the germline ends. This CDR3 contains 15 residues. The germline gives CDR1 SGHRS, CDR2 YFSETQ. The CDR3 here is CASSLQGASYYEQYF. CDR3 DNA: TGCGCCAGCAGCCTGCAGGGAGCATCCTACTACGAGCAGTACTTC.

The chain couples TRBV21-1 to TRBJ2-5; TRBD2 is taken as the D call from the table, unchecked against the DNA. The J call may be incorrect, as the DNA end agrees better with TRBJ2-7. TRBV21-1 is reported as a pseudogene. This CDR3 comprises 17 residues. CDR3 region: CASNPGGTSGGFYEQYF. The CDR3 DNA follows: TGTGCCAGCAATCCCGGGGGCACTAGCGGAGGGTTCTACGAGCAGTACTTC.

The chain couples TRBV7-7 to TRBJ2-4; 8 bases fit TRBD2. The J call is in doubt because the DNA end fits TRBJ2-5 better. Per the germline V gene, CDR1 is SSHAT and CDR2 is FNYEAQ (reference sequence). CDR3 length: 15 residues. CDR3 in DNA: TGTGCCAGCAGCTTCTCGAGCGGGGGAAGCGAGACCCAGTACTTC. Translated, it gives CASSFSSGGSETQYF.

This chain connects TRBV3-1 to TRBJ2-3, with 9 bases that match TRBD2. The CDR3 is made up of 19 amino acids. The V gene end was trimmed by 0 bases and the J gene end by 6 bases; junction bases not matched to a gene: 16. Germline V gene sequence: CDR1 LGHDT, CDR2 YNNKEL (reference sequence). In DNA form, the CDR3 reads TGTGCCAGCAGCCAAGATCAAATAGCGGGGGTTGGGGGGCCGGATACGCAGTATTTT. This gives the protein CASSQDQIAGVGGPDTQYF.

This rearrangement joins TRBV3-1 to TRBJ2-5; no clear D. Germline V gene lookup returns CDR1 LGHDT and CDR2 YNNKEL (reference sequence). V shed 4 bases and J shed 4 bases, with 16 bases lying between them. The CDR3 sequence is 15 residues long. CDR3 coding DNA: TGTGCCAGCAGCCTACAGCAAGGGCTTGGAGAGACCCAGTACTTC. Protein product: CASSLQQGLGETQYF.

The chain has TRBV28 and TRBJ2-7; possible D gene TRBD1, 5 bases. The CDR3 consists of 14 residues. The V gene lost 3 bases and the J gene lost 4 bases, with 13 bases spanning the gap. The V gene's germline CDR1 is MDHEN and CDR2 SYDVKM. The CDR3 here is CASSFAGSVYEQYF. The CDR3 bases are TGTGCCAGCAGTTTCGCAGGGTCTGTTTACGAGCAGTACTTC.

As regards this clonotype: This may arise from a read error, as a much more abundant clone is one base away. The genes are TRBV7-8 and TRBJ2-5, with 10 bases that match TRBD1. Germline V CDR1 and CDR2: SGHVS, FQNEAQ. With 5 bases clipped from V and 11 bases from J, the junction kept 11 bases outside the gene matches. The CDR3 extends over 14 amino acids. The CDR3 coding sequence is TGTGCCAGCAGCCCCGGGACAGGGGCGATCGGGCAGTACTTC. Translating gives CASSPGTGAIGQYF.

V is TRBV9 and J is TRBJ1-4; TRBD1 aligns across 7 bases. CDR1 and CDR2 (germline): SGDLS, YYNGEE. The CDR3 length is 14 residues. V was clipped by 6 bases and J by 8 bases; unmatched bases: 10. This CDR3 is CASTSGGVEEKLFF. The CDR3 bases are TGTGCCAGCACCTCAGGGGGAGTTGAGGAAAAACTGTTTTTT.

V is TRBV5-1 and J is TRBJ2-4, with a tentative D call TRBD2 (6 bases). With the DNA end fitting TRBJ2-7 better, the J assignment may be wrong. Germline V gene lookup returns CDR1 SGHRS and CDR2 YFSETQ. The CDR3 contains 15 residues. This CDR3 reads CASSLKVGGYHEQYF. The DNA for the CDR3 is TGCGCCAGCAGCTTGAAAGTCGGGGGTTACCACGAGCAGTACTTC.

This chain links TRBV7-9 with TRBJ1-5; D is uncertain. V lost 8 bases and J 6 bases, leaving 8 bases between the germline ends. The CDR3 is made up of 11 amino acids. Germline assignment: CDR1 SEHNR and CDR2 FQNEAQ (reference sequence). The CDR3 DNA reads TGTGCCAGCGGGTACTCTCAGCCCCAGCATTTT. Its translation is CASGYSQPQHF.

The V gene is TRBV3-1, the J gene TRBJ1-1; D not resolved. The CDR3 is made up of 14 amino acids. Germline CDR1 reads LGHDT; CDR2 reads YNNKEL (reference sequence). Deletions cut 1 base from V and 1 base from J, with 7 bases between. In DNA, the CDR3 is TGTGCCAGCAGCCAAGGGAGCAGGAACACTGAAGCTTTCTTT. This gives the protein CASSQGSRNTEAFF.

This clonotype was seen many times. The V and J genes are TRBV20-1 and TRBJ2-7; 7 bases fit TRBD1. The CDR3 is 11 residues long. Germline CDR1 is DFQATT and CDR2 is SNEGSKA (reference sequence). J was trimmed by 4 bases and V by 6 bases; bases with no gene match: 3. Here the CDR3 reads CSAGTVYEQYF. The CDR3 coding sequence is TGCAGTGCCGGGACAGTGTACGAGCAGTACTTC.

This clonotype was counted between two and nine times. J is TRBJ1-2 and V is TRBV20-1; tentatively, D is TRBD1 (5 bases). Trimming left V 5 bases short and J 13 bases short, with 14 bases between. Germline CDR1 reads DFQATT; CDR2 reads SNEGSKA (reference sequence). This CDR3 contains 10 residues. In DNA form, the CDR3 reads TGCAGTGCTGAGGGGAATTTTCGCACCTTC. The encoded protein is CSAEGNFRTF.

There are many counts of this clonotype. The J gene is TRBJ2-4, the V gene TRBV21-1. TRBV21-1 represents a pseudogene. The CDR3 length is 17 residues. The CDR3, as DNA: TGTGCCAGCAGCAAAAAGGCAAGACGAGGAGCCAAAAACATTCAGTACTTC. Translation gives CASSKKARRGAKNIQYF.

In its sample, this clonotype was seen many times. The chain carries TRBV12-3 or TRBV12-4 and TRBJ1-5; TRBD1 is a possible D gene (6 bases). This CDR3 has 15 residues. With 7 bases removed from V and 7 bases from J, the gap between germline ends came to 20 bases. The CDR3 protein is CASTQTGKLGQPQHF. The CDR3 coding sequence is TGTGCCAGCACCCAGACAGGCAAGCTAGGCCAGCCCCAGCATTTT.

The J gene is TRBJ2-1, the V gene TRBV6-6; D is possibly TRBD1 (6 bases). V gave up 4 bases and J gave up 5 bases, with 12 bases separating them. There are 14 residues in the CDR3. CDR1 and CDR2 (germline): MNHNY, SVGAGI (reference sequence). The CDR3 loop reads CASSSGQPDNEQFF. The CDR3 DNA reads as TGTGCCAGCAGTTCCGGACAGCCAGACAATGAGCAGTTCTTC.

Remarks on this clonotype: An end of the junction does not agree with germline; a read error may underlie this. Here the CDR3 reads CASNEDRVSIQPQHF. In DNA form, the CDR3 reads TGTGCCAGCAATGAAGACAGGGTTAGCATTCAGCCCCAGCATTTT. The chain has TRBV6-1 and TRBJ1-5, with 7 nucleotides matching TRBD1. CDR1 is MNHNS and CDR2 is SASEGT in the germline V gene. The CDR3 has 15 amino acids.

The chain joins TRBV6-2 or TRBV6-3 to TRBJ1-1; D is ambiguous. Germline CDR1 is MNHEY and CDR2 is SVGEGT. Trimming took off 5 bases at V and 5 bases at J, with 15 bases between the two ends. This CDR3 contains 14 residues. The CDR3, as DNA: TGTGCCAGCAGTGTAAGGGTAGGAGGGACTGAAGCTTTCTTT. Its translation is CASSVRVGGTEAFF.

This chain joins TRBV9 and TRBJ2-3, with TRBD1 matching over 7 bases. The germline gives CDR1 SGDLS, CDR2 YYNGEE. V lost 4 bases and J lost 2; bases outside the gene matches: 7. This CDR3 has 15 residues. The CDR3 DNA is TGTGCCAGCAGCTACCGGACAGGAGACACAGATACGCAGTATTTT. Residues: CASSYRTGDTDTQYF.

This clonotype occurred a few times. The chain is built from TRBV20-1 and TRBJ1-5; D is uncertain. V was trimmed by 3 bases and J by 5 bases, leaving 8 bases between them. This CDR3 is 12 amino acids long. Germline CDR1 DFQATT, CDR2 SNEGSKA (reference sequence). CDR3 nucleotides: TGCAGTGCTAGTCGCCGGGATCAGCCCCAGCATTTT. Translation: CSASRRDQPQHF.

This clonotype was seen more than once but under ten times. The V gene is TRBV7-9, the J gene TRBJ1-4, with a possible D match to TRBD1 (6 bases). This CDR3 spans 16 amino acids. Germline V CDR1 and CDR2: SEHNR, FQNEAQ (reference sequence). Trimming took 4 bases from V and 0 from J, leaving 12 bases between them. The CDR3 nucleotides read TGTGCCAGCAGCTCACCCAGGGGCGCAACTAATGAAAAACTGTTTTTT. This translates into CASSSPRGATNEKLFF. The full variable domain, its missing parts supplied by reference TRBV7-9 and TRBJ1-4, is DTGVSQNPRHKITKRGQNVTFRCDPISEHNRLYWYRQTLGQGPEFLTYFQNEAQLEKSRLLSDRFSAERPKGSFSTLEIQRTEQGDSAMYLCASSSPRGATNEKLFFGSGTQLSVL.

The rearrangement links TRBV12-5 to TRBJ2-5; D may be TRBD2 (6 bases). The ends were cut back, 7 bases at V and 4 bases at J, with 16 bases in the middle. Germline CDR1 LGHNT, CDR2 FRNRAP. This CDR3 spans 14 amino acids. The CDR3 spells CASAKTRGGETQYF. As DNA, the CDR3 is TGTGCTAGTGCCAAGACTAGGGGAGGAGAGACCCAGTACTTC.

The sample holds many counts of this clonotype. This sequence joins TRBV4-3 and TRBJ2-1; either TRBD1 or TRBD2 may fit D (5 bases each). Trimming took off 1 base at V and 0 bases at J, with 16 bases between the two ends. The CDR3 is made up of 18 amino acids. Germline values: CDR1 LGHNA, CDR2 YSLEER. The CDR3 region has the DNA TGCGCCAGCAGCCAAGCTCGCCGGGGCTCAACCTCCTACAATGAGCAGTTCTTC. Translated, it gives CASSQARRGSTSYNEQFF.

The V and J genes are TRBV2 and TRBJ1-1; 7 nucleotides agree with TRBD1. Germline V gene data show CDR1 as SNHLY and CDR2 as FYNNEI. Trimming took 6 bases from V and 4 from J; bases not matched to a gene: 8. There are 14 residues in the CDR3. The CDR3 nucleotides are TGTGCCAGCAGACCCGATGCAGGGGGCACTGAAGCTTTCTTT. It codes for CASRPDAGGTEAFF. Full variable domain (outside the CDR3, taken from reference TRBV2 and TRBJ1-1): EPEVTQTPSHQVTQMGQEVILRCVPISNHLYFYWYRQILGQKVEFLVSFYNNEISEKSEIFDDQFSVERPDGSNFTLKIRSTKLEDSAMYFCASRPDAGGTEAFFGQGTRLTVV.